This T cell receptor beta chain is from a study of shared T cell receptors in the human thymus. Only in-frame clones appear in the TCRdb table, and some are missing; sequencing was by immunoSEQ multiplex PCR. The table records 540,000 or so clones, 75% to 80% of them present only once. This CDR3 comprises 14 residues. Germline CDR1 is LNHDA and CDR2 is SQIVND (reference sequence). V lost 1 base and J lost 5, with 11 bases in between. The data also belong to a second study, concerning human thymus T cells.

The TCR comes from a boy under two years old with a congenital heart defect. The gene calls are TRBV19 and TRBJ2-5, with D perhaps TRBD2 (5 bases). Sample: thymocytes. In DNA form, the CDR3 reads TGTGCCAGTAGTATAGGAGGGCCGGGGGAGACCCAGTACTTC. Encoded protein: CASSIGGPGETQYF.